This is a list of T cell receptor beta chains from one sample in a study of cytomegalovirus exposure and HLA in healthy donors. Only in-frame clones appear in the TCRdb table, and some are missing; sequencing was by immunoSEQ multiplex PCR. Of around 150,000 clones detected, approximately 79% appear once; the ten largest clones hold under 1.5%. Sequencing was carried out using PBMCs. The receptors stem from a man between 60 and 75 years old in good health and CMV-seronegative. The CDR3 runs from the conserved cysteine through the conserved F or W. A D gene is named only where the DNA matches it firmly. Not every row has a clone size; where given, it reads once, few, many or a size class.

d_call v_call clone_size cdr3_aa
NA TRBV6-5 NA CASSYSHSQNQPQHF
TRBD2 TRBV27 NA CASKFGGADTQYF
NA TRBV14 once CASSQSRDSSYNSPLHF
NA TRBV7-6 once CASSLGRDYEQYF
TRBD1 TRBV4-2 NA CASSPGQGRVGELFF
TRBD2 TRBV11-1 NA CASSSSKTSGGPQETQYF
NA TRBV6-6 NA CASLVIGSSGANVLTF
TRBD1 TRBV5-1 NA CASSTGQTNYGYTF
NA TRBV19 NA CASSAQSGDTQYF
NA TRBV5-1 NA CASRVDSTDTQYF
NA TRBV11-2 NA CASSFLGSGQPQHF
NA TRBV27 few CASSLIGTPYNEQFF
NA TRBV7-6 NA CASAWRVGYEQYF
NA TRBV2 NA CASSEPRTQYF
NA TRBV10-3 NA CAITPEANNEQFF
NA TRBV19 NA CASSIALANTGELFF
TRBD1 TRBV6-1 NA CASSVGTGIGSPLHF
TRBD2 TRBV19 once CASSLAGGSSYEQYF
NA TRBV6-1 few CASRRRAGYEQYF
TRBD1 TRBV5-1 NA CASSYQGENTEAFF
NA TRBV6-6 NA CASSSFETQYF
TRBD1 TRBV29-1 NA CSVGDRASTDTQYF
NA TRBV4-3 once CASSPGAAPYEQYF
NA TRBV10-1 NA CASSGGLRETQYF
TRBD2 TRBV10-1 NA CASAMGGSYNEQFF
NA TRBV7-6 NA CASSARLGNTIYF
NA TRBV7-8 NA CASSPSFHEQFF
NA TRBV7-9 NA CASSPGLGNSNQPQHF
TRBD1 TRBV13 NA CASSLRGLWYQETQYF
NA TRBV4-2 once CASRPGRTNEKLFF
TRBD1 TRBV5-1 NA CASSFNRGSRTEAFF
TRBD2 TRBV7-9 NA CASSFSAGVFLVPDTQYF
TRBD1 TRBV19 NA CASSKNRGSTEAFF
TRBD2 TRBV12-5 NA CASGLEAGGEQFF
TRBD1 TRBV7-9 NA CASSLERLDRLNTGELFF
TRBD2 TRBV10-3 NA CAISEYAGTRGPEQFF
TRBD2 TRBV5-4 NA CASSLQLAGGDTQYF
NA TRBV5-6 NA CASTLTGNTEAFF
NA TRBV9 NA CASSVGVGLPSTDTQYF
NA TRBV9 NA CASSVVSGAYNEQFF
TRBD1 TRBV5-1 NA CASSPGTDDYEQYF
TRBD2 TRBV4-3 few CASSQDRGVEQFF
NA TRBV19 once CASSIRGGAETQYF
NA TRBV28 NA CASSFGPAGNTEAFF
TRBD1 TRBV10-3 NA CATGDRGGNQPQHF
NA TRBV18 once CASSPSPRGAYEQYF
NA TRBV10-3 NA CAISHEMRDGYTF
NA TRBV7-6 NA CASSSMGPTDTQYF
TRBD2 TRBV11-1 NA CASSPGLAMEQYF
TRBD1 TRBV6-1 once CASSDLPDRGEQYF
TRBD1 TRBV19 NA CASSNRDRGTGELFF
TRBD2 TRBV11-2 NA CASTFSGRGTDTQYF
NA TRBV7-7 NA CASSLVRDGTGELFF
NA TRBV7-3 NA CASSFEGRGISGANVLTF